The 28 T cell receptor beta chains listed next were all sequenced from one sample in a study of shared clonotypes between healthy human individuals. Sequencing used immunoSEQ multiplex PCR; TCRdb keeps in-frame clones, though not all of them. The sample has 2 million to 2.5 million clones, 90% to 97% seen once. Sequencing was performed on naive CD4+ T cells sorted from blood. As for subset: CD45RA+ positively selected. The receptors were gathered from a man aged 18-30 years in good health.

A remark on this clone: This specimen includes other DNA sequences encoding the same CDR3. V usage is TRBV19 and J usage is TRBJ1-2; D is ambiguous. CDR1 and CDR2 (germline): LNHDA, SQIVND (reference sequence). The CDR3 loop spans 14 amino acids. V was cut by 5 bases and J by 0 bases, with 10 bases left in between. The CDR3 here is CASSPAGANYGYTF. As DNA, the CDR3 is TGTGCCAGTAGTCCCGCCGGGGCTAACTATGGCTACACCTTC.

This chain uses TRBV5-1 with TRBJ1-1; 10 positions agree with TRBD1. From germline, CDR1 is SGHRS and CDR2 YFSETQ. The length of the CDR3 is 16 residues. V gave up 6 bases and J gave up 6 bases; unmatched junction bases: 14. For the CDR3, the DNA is TGCGCCAGCAAAGACAGGGGGCACGGGCCGGAGGCTGAAGCTTTCTTT. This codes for CASKDRGHGPEAEAFF. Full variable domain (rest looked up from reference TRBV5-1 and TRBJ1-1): KAGVTQTPRYLIKTRGQQVTLSCSPISGHRSVSWYQQTPGQGLQFLFEYFSETQRNKGNFPGRFSGRQFSNSRSEMNVSTLELGDSALYLCASKDRGHGPEAEAFFGQGTRLTVV.

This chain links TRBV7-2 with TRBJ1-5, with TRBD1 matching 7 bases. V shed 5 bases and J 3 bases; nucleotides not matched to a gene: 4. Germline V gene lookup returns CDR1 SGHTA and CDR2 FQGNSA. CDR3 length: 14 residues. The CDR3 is CASSQGQPNQPQHF. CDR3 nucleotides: TGTGCCAGCAGCCAGGGACAGCCCAATCAGCCCCAGCATTTT.

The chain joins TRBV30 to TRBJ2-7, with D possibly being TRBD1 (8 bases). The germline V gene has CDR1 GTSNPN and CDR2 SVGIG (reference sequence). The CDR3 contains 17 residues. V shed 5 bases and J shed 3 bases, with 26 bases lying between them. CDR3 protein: CAWDRDRLFGGVYEQYF. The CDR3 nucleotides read TGTGCCTGGGACCGGGACAGGCTCTTTGGGGGGGTCTACGAGCAGTACTTC. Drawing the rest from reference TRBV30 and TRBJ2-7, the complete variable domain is SQTIHQWPATLVQPVGSPLSLECTVEGTSNPNLYWYRQAAGRGLQLLFYSVGIGQISSEVPQNLSASRPQDRQFILSSKKLLLSDSGFYLCAWDRDRLFGGVYEQYFGPGTRLTVT.

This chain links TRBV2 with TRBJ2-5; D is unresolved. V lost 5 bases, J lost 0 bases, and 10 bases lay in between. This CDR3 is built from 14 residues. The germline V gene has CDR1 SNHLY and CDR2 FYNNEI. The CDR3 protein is CASSPSSNQETQYF. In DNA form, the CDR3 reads TGTGCCAGCAGTCCTTCTTCGAACCAAGAGACCCAGTACTTC.

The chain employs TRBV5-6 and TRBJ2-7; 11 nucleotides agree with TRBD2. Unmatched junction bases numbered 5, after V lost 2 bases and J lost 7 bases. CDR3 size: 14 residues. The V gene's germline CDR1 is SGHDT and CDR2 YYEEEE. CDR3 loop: CASSLLAGVGEQYF. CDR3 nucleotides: TGTGCCAGCAGCTTACTAGCGGGGGTCGGGGAGCAGTACTTC.

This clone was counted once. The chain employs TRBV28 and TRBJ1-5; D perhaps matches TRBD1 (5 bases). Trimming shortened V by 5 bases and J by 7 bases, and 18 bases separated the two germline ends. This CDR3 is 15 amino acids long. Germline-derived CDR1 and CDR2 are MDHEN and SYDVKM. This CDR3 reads CASSADGGIAQPQHF. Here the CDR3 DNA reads TGTGCCAGCAGTGCGGATGGGGGAATTGCGCAGCCCCAGCATTTT.

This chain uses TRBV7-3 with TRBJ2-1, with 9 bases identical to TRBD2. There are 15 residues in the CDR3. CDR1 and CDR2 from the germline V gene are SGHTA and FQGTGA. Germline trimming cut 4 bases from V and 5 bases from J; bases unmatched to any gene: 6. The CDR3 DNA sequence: TGTGCCAGCAGCTCCTCTAGCGGGGCCAACAATGAGCAGTTCTTC. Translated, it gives CASSSSSGANNEQFF.

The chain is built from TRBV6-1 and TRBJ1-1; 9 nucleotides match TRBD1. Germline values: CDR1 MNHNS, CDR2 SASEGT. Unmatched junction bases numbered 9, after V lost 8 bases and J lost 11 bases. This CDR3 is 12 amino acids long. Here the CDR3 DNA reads TGTGCCAGCCGACTAAGCGGGACAGGGGCTTTCTTT. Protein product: CASRLSGTGAFF.

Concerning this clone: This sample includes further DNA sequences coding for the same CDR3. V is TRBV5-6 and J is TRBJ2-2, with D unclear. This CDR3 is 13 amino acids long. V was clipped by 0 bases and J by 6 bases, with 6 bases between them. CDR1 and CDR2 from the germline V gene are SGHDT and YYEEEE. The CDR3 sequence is CASSLGSPGELFF. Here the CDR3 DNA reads TGTGCCAGCAGCTTGGGCTCCCCCGGGGAGCTGTTTTTT. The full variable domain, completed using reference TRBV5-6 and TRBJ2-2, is DAGVTQSPTHLIKTRGQQVTLRCSPKSGHDTVSWYQQALGQGPQFIFQYYEEEERQRGNFPDRFSGHQFPNYSSELNVNALLLGDSALYLCASSLGSPGELFFGEGSRLTVL.

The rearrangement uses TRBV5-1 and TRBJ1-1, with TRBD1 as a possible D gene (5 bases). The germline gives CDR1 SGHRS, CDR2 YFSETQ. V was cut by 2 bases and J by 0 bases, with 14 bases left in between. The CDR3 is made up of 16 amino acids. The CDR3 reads CASSFRATALNTEAFF. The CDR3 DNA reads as TGCGCCAGCAGCTTCCGAGCGACAGCACTGAACACTGAAGCTTTCTTT.

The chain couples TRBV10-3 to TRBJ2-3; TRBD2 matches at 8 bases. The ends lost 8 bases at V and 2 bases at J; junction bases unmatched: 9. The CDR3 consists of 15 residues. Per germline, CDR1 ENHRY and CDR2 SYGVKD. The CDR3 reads CAISNGTRTTDTQYF. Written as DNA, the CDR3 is TGTGCCATCTCTAACGGGACTAGAACCACAGATACGCAGTATTTT.

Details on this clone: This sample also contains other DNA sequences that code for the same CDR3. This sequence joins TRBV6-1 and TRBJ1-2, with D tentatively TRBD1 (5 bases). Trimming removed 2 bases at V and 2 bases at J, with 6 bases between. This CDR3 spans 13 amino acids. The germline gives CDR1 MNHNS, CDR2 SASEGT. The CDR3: CASSENRNYGYTF. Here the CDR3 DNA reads TGTGCCAGCAGTGAAAACAGGAACTATGGCTACACCTTC.

This CDR3 is CASSLALAGAFDTQYF. The CDR3 bases are TGTGCCAGCAGCTTAGCGCTAGCGGGAGCGTTTGATACGCAGTATTTT. This chain uses TRBV7-2 with TRBJ2-3, with 10 bases fitting TRBD2. In germline, CDR1 is SGHTA, CDR2 FQGNSA. J lost 6 bases, V lost 0 bases, and 6 bases had no gene match. This CDR3 spans 16 amino acids.

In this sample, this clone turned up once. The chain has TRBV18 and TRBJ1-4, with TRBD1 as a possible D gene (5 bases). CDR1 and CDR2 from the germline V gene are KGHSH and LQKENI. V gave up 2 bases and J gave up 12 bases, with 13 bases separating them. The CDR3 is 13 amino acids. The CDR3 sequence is CASSPSRGIELFF. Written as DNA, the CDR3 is TGTGCCAGCTCACCATCACGGGGGATCGAACTGTTTTTT.

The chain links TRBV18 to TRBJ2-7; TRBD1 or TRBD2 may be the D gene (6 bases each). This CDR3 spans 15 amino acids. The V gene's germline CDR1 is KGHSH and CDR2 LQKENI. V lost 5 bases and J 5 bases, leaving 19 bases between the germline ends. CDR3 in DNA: TGTGCCAGCTCATCAGGGGACTTGGGTTTGAACGAGCAGTACTTC. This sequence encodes CASSSGDLGLNEQYF.

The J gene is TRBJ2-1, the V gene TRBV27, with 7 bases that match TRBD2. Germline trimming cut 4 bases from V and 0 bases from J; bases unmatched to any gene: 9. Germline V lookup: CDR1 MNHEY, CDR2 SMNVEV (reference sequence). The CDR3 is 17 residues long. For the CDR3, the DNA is TGTGCCAGCAGTTATCGAAGAAGCGGGGTCTCCTACAATGAGCAGTTCTTC. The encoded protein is CASSYRRSGVSYNEQFF.

The CDR3 reads CASNRESSYNSPLHF. The CDR3 DNA follows: TGTGCCAGCAACCGCGAAAGCTCCTATAATTCACCCCTCCACTTT. V and J are TRBV7-9 and TRBJ1-6, with no clear D. This CDR3 contains 15 residues. Looked up from germline, CDR1 is SEHNR and CDR2 is FQNEAQ (reference sequence). V lost 7 bases to trimming and J lost 0 bases, with 10 bases between them.

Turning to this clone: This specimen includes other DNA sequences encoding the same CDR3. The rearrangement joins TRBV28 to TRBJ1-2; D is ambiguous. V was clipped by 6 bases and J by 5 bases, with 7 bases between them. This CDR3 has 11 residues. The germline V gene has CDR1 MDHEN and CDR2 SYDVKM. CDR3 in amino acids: CASRASYGYTF. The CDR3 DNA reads TGTGCCAGCAGGGCGAGTTATGGCTACACCTTC.

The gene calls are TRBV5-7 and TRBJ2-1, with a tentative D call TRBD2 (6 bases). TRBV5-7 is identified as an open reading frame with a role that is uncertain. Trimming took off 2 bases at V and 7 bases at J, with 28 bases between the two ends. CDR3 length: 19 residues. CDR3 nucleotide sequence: TGTGCCAGCAGCTTTTTTAGCGGCGACACGGTCTCCTATTTGAATGAGCAGTTCTTC. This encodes CASSFFSGDTVSYLNEQFF.

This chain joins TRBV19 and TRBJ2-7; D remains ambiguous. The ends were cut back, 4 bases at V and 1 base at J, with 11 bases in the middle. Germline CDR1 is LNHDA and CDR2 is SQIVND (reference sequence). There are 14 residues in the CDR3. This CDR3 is CASSTGGPSYEQYF. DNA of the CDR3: TGTGCCAGTAGTACTGGCGGCCCTTCCTACGAGCAGTACTTC.

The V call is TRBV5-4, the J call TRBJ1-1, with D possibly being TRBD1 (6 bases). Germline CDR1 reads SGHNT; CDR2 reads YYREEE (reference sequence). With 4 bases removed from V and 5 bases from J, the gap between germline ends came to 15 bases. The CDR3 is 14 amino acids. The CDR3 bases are TGTGCCAGCAGCCCCCAGGGGAGGGGTACTGAAGCTTTCTTT. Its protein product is CASSPQGRGTEAFF. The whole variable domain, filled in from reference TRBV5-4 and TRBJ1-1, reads ETGVTQSPTHLIKTRGQQVTLRCSSQSGHNTVSWYQQALGQGPQFIFQYYREEENGRGNFPPRFSGLQFPNYSSELNVNALELDDSALYLCASSPQGRGTEAFFGQGTRLTVV.

The CDR3 here is CASSSGTYLSGANVLTF. The CDR3 bases are TGTGCCAGCAGCTCAGGGACTTATCTCTCTGGGGCCAACGTCCTGACTTTC. This chain uses TRBV5-4 with TRBJ2-6, with a tentative D call TRBD2 (6 bases). The CDR3 consists of 17 residues. The V gene lost 3 bases and the J gene lost 0 bases, with 13 bases spanning the gap. In germline, CDR1 is SGHNT, CDR2 YYREEE (reference sequence).

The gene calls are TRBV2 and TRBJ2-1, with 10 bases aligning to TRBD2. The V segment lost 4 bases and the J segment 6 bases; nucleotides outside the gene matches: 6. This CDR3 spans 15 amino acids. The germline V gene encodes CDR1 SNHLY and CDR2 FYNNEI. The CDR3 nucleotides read TGTGCCAGCAGTGTAGAAGCGGGGGGGCTCAATGAGCAGTTCTTC. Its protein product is CASSVEAGGLNEQFF. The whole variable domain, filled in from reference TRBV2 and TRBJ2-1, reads EPEVTQTPSHQVTQMGQEVILRCVPISNHLYFYWYRQILGQKVEFLVSFYNNEISEKSEIFDDQFSVERPDGSNFTLKIRSTKLEDSAMYFCASSVEAGGLNEQFFGPGTRLTVL.

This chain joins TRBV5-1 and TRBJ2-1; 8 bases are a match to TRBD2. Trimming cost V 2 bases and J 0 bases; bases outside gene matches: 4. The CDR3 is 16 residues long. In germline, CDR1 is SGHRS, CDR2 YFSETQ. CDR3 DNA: TGCGCCAGCAGCTTAGATAGCGGGACCTCCTACAATGAGCAGTTCTTC. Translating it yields CASSLDSGTSYNEQFF.

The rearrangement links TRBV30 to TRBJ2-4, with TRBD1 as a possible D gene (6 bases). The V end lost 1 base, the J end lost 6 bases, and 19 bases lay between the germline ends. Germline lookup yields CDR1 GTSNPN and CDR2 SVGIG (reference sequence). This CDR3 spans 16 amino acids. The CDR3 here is CAWSGLQGKSGNIQYF. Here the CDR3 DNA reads TGTGCCTGGAGTGGATTACAGGGTAAAAGTGGAAACATTCAGTACTTC.

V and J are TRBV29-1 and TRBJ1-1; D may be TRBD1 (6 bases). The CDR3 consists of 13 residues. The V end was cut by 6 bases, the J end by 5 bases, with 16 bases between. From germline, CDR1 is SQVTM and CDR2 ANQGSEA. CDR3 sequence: CSVVPYRETEAFF. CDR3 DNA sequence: TGCAGCGTCGTCCCTTACAGGGAAACTGAAGCTTTCTTT.

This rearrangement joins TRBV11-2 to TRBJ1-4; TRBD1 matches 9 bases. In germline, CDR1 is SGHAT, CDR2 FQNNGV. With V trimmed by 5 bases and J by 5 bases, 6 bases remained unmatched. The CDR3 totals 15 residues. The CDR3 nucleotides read TGTGCCAGCAGCCTCGGACAGGGGCAGAATGAAAAACTGTTTTTT. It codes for CASSLGQGQNEKLFF.